The 4 T cell receptor beta chains reported below all come from one sample, sequenced in a study of T-cell memory formation after mild COVID-19. TCRdb re-analysed the 5' RACE reads in MiXCR, keeping a single row per CDR3 protein. The sample includes roughly 400,000 distinct CDR3 sequences, about 20% of them seen just once. Sequenced material: PBMCs or a T cell subset sorted from them (not recorded which). The receptors derive from a man between 18 and 29 years old who had mild COVID-19 (a few samples of this study predate the infection). Cell type and time point are not known.

This clonotype was detected only a few times. The chain joins TRBV7-2 to TRBJ2-1; possibly TRBD1 for D (6 bases). The germline V gene encodes CDR1 SGHTA and CDR2 FQGNSA. V lost 4 bases to trimming and J lost 4 bases, with 8 bases between them. CDR3 length equals 13 residues. Written as DNA, the CDR3 is TGTGCCAGCAGCTGGACAGATTACAATGAGCAGTTCTTC. The encoded protein is CASSWTDYNEQFF.

The chain carries TRBV10-3 and TRBJ2-7; TRBD1 matches at 9 bases. CDR1 ENHRY and CDR2 SYGVKD come from the germline V gene. The CDR3 is 13 amino acids. J lost 2 bases, V lost 7 bases, and 3 bases had no gene match. CDR3 bases: TGTGCCATCACCGGGACAGGGACCTACGAGCAGTACTTC. Its protein is CAITGTGTYEQYF.

The gene calls are TRBV25-1 and TRBJ1-2, with no clear D. Germline assignment: CDR1 MGHDK and CDR2 SYGVNS. There are 15 residues in the CDR3. V was shortened by 3 bases and J by 8 bases, with 19 bases between the two germline ends. The CDR3 spells CASSDVRGATGGYTF. The CDR3 coding sequence is TGTGCCAGCAGTGACGTCCGGGGAGCCACGGGGGGCTACACCTTC.

This clonotype was counted between two and nine times. The genes are TRBV7-9 and TRBJ1-1; D is perhaps TRBD1 (6 bases). V was trimmed by 5 bases and J by 11 bases, leaving 15 bases between them. The germline V gene has CDR1 SEHNR and CDR2 FQNEAQ (reference sequence). The CDR3 contains 12 residues. The CDR3 coding sequence is TGTGCCAGCAGCGCACAGGGTTTAGGCGCTTTCTTT. Translated: CASSAQGLGAFF.